Included here is one TCR beta chain sequence, with context. The CDR3 spans 16 residues. V gave up 6 bases and J gave up 3 bases; unmatched junction bases: 5. The V gene's germline CDR1 is LGHNT and CDR2 FRNRAP. The data belong to a study of blood T cell repertoires in COVID-19. Background on the study: PBMCs, B-cell-depleted T cells, or T cells provided the cDNA or gDNA that made up the material.

TCRdb's copy holds only in-frame clones and misses some; the assay was immunoSEQ multiplex PCR. Among more than 60,000 clones, around 87% were seen once, and the ten largest hold less than 8%. Source material: peripheral blood. The TCR sequence derives from a man aged 60-69 years with acute or convalescent COVID-19. The rearrangement uses TRBV12-5 and TRBJ2-3; 14 bases are a match to TRBD2. CDR3 sequence (DNA): TGTGCTAGTGGCCTGGGGACTAGCGGGGGTACAGATACGCAGTATTTT. Protein sequence: CASGLGTSGGTDTQYF. The complete variable domain, with remaining parts taken from reference TRBV12-5 and TRBJ2-3, reads DARVTQTPRHKVTEMGQEVTMRCQPILGHNTVFWYRQTMMQGLELLAYFRNRAPLDDSGMPKDRFSAEMPDATLATLKIQPSEPRDSAVYFCASGLGTSGGTDTQYFGPGTRLTVL.